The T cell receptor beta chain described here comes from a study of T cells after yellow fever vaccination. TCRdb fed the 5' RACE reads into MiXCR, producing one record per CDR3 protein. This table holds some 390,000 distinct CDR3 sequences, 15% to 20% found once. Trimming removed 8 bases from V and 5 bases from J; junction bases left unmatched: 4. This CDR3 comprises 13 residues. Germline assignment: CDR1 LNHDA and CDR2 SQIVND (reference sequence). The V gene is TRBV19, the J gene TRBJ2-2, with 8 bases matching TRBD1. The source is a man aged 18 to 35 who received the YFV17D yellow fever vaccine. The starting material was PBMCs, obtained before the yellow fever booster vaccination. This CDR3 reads CASCQGATGELFF. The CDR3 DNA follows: TGTGCCAGTTGTCAGGGGGCTACCGGGGAGCTGTTTTTT.